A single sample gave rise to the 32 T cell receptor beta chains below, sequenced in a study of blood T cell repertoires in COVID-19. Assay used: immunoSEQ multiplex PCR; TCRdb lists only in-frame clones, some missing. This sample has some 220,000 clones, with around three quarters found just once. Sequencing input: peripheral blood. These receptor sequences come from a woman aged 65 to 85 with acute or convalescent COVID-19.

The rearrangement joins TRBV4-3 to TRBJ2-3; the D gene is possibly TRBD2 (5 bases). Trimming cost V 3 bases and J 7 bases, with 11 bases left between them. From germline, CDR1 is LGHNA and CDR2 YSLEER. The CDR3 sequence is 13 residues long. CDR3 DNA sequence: TGCGCCAGCAGCCATCTAGCAGGCAATACGCAGTATTTT. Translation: CASSHLAGNTQYF.

The CDR3 DNA follows: TGTGCCAGCAGCCCGCCGGCGGGGGGCGATGGCTACACCTTC. Residues: CASSPPAGGDGYTF. This chain links TRBV6-5 with TRBJ1-2, with TRBD1 as a possible D gene (6 bases). V was clipped by 6 bases and J by 6 bases, with 17 bases between them. This CDR3 spans 14 amino acids. CDR1 is MNHEY and CDR2 is SVGAGI in the germline V gene.

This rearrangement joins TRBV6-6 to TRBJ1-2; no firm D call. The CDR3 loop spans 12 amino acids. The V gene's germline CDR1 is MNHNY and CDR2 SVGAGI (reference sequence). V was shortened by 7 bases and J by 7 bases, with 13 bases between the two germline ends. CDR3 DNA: TGTGCCAGCACCCCTCGGGGAGGTGGCTACACCTTC. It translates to CASTPRGGGYTF.

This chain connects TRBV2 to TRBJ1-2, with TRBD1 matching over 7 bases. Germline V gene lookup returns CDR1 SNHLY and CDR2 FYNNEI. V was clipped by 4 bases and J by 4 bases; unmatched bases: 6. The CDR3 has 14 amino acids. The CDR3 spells CASSGGQRSYGYTF. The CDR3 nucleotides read TGTGCCAGCAGTGGGGGACAGAGGTCCTATGGCTACACCTTC.

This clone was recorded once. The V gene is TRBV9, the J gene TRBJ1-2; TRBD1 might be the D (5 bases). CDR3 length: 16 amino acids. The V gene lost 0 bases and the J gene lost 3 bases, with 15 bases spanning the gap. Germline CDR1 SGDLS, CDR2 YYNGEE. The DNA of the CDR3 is TGTGCCAGCAGCGTAGATGCGAGACAGAGACACTATGGCTACACCTTC. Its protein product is CASSVDARQRHYGYTF.

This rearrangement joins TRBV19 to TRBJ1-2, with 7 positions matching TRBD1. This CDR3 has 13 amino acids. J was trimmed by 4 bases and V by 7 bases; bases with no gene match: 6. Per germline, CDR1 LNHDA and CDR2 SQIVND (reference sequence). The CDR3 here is CASKSPGGYGYTF. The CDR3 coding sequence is TGTGCCAGTAAGTCCCCAGGGGGCTATGGCTACACCTTC.

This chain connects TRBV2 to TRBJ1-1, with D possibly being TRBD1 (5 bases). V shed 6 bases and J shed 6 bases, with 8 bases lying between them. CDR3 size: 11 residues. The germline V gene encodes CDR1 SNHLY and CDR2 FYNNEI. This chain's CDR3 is CASRSGPEAFF. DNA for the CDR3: TGTGCCAGCAGGTCAGGGCCTGAAGCTTTCTTT.

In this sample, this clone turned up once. CDR3 region: CASSPSQQNYGYTF. CDR3 coding DNA: TGCGCCAGCAGCCCAAGTCAACAGAACTATGGCTACACCTTC. The V gene is TRBV5-1, the J gene TRBJ1-2; D unclear. Germline loops: CDR1 SGHRS, CDR2 YFSETQ. The ends were cut back, 4 bases at V and 2 bases at J, with 12 bases in the middle. The CDR3 runs to 14 residues.

The CDR3 DNA follows: TGTGCCAGCAGCTTGGGGACTAGCGGGGCCACGGATACGCAGTATTTT. It yields the protein CASSLGTSGATDTQYF. The J gene is TRBJ2-3, the V gene TRBV5-4; TRBD2 aligns across 12 bases. There are 16 residues in the CDR3. The V gene end was trimmed by 0 bases and the J gene end by 6 bases; junction bases not matched to a gene: 5. The V gene's germline CDR1 is SGHNT and CDR2 YYREEE (reference sequence).

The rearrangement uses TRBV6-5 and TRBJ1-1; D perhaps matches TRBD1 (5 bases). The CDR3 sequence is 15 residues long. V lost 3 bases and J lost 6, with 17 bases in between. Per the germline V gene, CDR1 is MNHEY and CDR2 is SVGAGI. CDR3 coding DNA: TGTGCCAGCAGTTATTCGGTAGGAGGGGTCGCTGAAGCTTTCTTT. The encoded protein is CASSYSVGGVAEAFF.

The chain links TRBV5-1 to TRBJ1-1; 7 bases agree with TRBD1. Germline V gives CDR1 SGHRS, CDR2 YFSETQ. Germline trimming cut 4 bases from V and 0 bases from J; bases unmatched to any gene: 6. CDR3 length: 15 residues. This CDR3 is CASSKGDSLNTEAFF. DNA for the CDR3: TGCGCCAGCAGCAAGGGGGACAGCTTGAACACTGAAGCTTTCTTT. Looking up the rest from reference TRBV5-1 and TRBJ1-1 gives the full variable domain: KAGVTQTPRYLIKTRGQQVTLSCSPISGHRSVSWYQQTPGQGLQFLFEYFSETQRNKGNFPGRFSGRQFSNSRSEMNVSTLELGDSALYLCASSKGDSLNTEAFFGQGTRLTVV.

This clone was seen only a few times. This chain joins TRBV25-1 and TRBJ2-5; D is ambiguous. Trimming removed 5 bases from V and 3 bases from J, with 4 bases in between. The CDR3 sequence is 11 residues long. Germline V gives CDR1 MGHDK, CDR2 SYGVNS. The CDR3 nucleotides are TGTGCCAGCAGTCAGGAAGAGACCCAGTACTTC. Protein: CASSQEETQYF.

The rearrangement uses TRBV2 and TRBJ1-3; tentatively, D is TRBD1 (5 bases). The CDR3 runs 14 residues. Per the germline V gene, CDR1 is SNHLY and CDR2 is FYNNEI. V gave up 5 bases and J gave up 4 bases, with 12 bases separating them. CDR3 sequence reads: CASSPSGLGNTIYF. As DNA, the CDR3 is TGTGCCAGCAGTCCCTCAGGGCTCGGAAACACCATATATTTT. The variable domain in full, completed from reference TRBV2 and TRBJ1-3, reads EPEVTQTPSHQVTQMGQEVILRCVPISNHLYFYWYRQILGQKVEFLVSFYNNEISEKSEIFDDQFSVERPDGSNFTLKIRSTKLEDSAMYFCASSPSGLGNTIYFGEGSWLTVV.

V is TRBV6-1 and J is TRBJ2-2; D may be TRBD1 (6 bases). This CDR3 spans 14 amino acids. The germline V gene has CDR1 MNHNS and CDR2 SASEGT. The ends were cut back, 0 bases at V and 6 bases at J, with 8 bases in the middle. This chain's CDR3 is CASSEAQGSGELFF. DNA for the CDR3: TGTGCCAGCAGTGAAGCACAGGGATCCGGGGAGCTGTTTTTT.

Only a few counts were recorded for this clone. The CDR3 nucleotides read TGCGCCAGCAGCTTATCCGGGACAGCGGCTGGAAACACCATATATTTT. The encoded protein is CASSLSGTAAGNTIYF. V usage is TRBV5-1 and J usage is TRBJ1-3; 7 bases are a match to TRBD1. Unmatched junction bases numbered 7, after V lost 2 bases and J lost 2 bases. This CDR3 is built from 16 residues. CDR1 is SGHRS and CDR2 is YFSETQ in the germline V gene.

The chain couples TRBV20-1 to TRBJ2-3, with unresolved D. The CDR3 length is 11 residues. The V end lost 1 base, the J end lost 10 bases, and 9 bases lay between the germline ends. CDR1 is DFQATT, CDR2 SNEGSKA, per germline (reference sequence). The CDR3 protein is CSARARYAQYF. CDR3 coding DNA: TGCAGTGCTAGAGCTAGATATGCGCAGTATTTT.

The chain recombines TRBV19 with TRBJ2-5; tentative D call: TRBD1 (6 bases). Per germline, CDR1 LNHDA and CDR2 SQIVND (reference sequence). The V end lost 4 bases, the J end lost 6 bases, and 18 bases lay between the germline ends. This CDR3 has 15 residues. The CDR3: CASSTGPGVPKTQYF. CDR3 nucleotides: TGTGCCAGTAGTACCGGGCCAGGGGTCCCCAAGACCCAGTACTTC.

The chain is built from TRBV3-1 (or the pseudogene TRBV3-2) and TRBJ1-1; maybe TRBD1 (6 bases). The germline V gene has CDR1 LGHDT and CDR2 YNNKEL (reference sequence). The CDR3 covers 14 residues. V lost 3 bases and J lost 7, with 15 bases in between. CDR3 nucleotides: TGTGCCAGCAGCCACAAGACAGGCACCATTGAAGCTTTCTTT. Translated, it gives CASSHKTGTIEAFF.

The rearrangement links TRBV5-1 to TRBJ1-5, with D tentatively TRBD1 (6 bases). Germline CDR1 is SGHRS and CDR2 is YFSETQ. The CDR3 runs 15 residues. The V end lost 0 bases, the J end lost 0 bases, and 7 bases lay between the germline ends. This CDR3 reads CASSLGDNSNQPQHF. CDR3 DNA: TGCGCCAGCAGCTTGGGGGACAATAGCAATCAGCCCCAGCATTTT.

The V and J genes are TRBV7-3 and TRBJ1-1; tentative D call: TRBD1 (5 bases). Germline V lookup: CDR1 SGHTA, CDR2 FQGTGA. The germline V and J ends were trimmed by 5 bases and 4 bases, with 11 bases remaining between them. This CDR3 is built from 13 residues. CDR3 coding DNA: TGTGCCAGCAGCCAGGAGGGGAGCACTGAAGCTTTCTTT. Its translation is CASSQEGSTEAFF.

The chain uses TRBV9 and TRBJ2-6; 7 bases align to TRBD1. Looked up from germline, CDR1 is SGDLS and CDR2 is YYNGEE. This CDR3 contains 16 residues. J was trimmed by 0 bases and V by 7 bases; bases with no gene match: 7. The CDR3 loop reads CASRTGLHSGANVLTF. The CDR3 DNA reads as TGTGCCAGCCGGACAGGCCTACACTCTGGGGCCAACGTCCTGACTTTC.

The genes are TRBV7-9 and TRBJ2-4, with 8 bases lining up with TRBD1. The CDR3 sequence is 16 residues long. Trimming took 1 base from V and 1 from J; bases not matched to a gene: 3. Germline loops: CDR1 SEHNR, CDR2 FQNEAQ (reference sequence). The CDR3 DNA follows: TGTGCCAGCAGCTTAGGGACAGGGAGGGCCAAAAACATTCAGTACTTC. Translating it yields CASSLGTGRAKNIQYF.

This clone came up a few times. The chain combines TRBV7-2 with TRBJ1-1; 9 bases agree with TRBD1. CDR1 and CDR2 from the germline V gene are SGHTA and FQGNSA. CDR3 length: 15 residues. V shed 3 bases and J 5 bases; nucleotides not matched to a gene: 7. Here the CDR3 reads CASSFGPGTGTEAFF. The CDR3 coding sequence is TGTGCCAGCAGCTTCGGTCCCGGGACAGGGACTGAAGCTTTCTTT.

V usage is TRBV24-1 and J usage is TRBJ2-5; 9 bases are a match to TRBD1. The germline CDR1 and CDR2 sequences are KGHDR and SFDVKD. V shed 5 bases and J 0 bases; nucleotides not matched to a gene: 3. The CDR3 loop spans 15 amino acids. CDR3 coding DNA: TGTGCCACCAGTGCAGGACAGGGGTACCAAGAGACCCAGTACTTC. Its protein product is CATSAGQGYQETQYF.

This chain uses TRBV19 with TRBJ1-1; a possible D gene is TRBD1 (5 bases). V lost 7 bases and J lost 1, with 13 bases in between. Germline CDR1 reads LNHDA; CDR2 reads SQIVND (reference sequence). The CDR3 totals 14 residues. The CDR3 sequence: CASKEGRANTEAFF. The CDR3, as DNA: TGTGCCAGTAAAGAGGGGAGGGCGAACACTGAAGCTTTCTTT.

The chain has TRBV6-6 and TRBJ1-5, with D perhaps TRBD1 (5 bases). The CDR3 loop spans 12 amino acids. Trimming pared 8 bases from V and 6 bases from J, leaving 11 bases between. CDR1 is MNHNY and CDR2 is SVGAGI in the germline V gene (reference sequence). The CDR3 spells CASARGGQPQHF. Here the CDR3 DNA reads TGTGCCAGCGCTCGGGGGGGTCAGCCCCAGCATTTT.

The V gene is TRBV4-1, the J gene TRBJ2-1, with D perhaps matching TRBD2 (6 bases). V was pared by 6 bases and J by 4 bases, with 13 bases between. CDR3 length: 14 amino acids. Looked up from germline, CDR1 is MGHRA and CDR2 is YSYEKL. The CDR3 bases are TGCGCCAGCAGGGAGCGGGCGTATTACAATGAGCAGTTCTTC. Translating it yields CASRERAYYNEQFF.

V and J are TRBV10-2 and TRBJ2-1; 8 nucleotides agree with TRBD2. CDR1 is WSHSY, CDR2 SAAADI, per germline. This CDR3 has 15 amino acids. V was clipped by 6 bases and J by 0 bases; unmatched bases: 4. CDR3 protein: CASRVAGSSYNEQFF. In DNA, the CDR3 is TGCGCCAGCAGGGTAGCGGGGAGCTCCTACAATGAGCAGTTCTTC.

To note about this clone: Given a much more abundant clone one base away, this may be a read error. CDR3 protein: CASSPGGKGDTQYF. Written as DNA, the CDR3 is TGTGCCAGCAGCCCGGGGGGGAAGGGAGATACGCAGTATTTT. The rearrangement joins TRBV6-5 to TRBJ2-3; 8 bases are a match to TRBD2. Germline assignment: CDR1 MNHEY and CDR2 SVGAGI. The trim removed 6 bases at V and 5 bases at J, leaving 7 bases unmatched. This CDR3 has 14 amino acids.

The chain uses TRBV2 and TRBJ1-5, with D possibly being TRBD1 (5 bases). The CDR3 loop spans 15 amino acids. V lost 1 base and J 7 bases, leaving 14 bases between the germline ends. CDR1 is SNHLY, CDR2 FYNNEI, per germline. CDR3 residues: CASSEGQGGGQPQHF. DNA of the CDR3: TGTGCCAGCAGTGAAGGGCAGGGCGGCGGCCAGCCCCAGCATTTT.

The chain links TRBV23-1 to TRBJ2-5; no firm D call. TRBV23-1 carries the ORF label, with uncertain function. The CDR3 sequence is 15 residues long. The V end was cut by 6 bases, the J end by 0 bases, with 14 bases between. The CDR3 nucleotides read TGCGCCAGCAGCTCGACTCCACCTTACCAAGAGACCCAGTACTTC. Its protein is CASSSTPPYQETQYF.

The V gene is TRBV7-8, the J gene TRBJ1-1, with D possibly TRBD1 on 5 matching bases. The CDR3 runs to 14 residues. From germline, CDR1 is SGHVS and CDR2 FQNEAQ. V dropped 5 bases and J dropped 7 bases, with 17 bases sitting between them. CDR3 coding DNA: TGTGCCAGCAGCGCTACCGGGACTCAGGGTGAAGCTTTCTTT. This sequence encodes CASSATGTQGEAFF.